This T cell receptor (beta chain) comes out of a study of vaccination effects on CD4 cells after COVID-19 (dated by TCRdb to between 2021 and 2023). Notes on the research overall: Post-vaccine samples across the study were collected a median of 72 days after the second dose, with a range of 14 to 241. SARS-CoV-2 spike-specific CD4+ TCR repertoires were compared before and after mRNA vaccination in COVID-19 convalescent patients and in infection-naive vaccine recipients. Altogether, around eleven COVID-19 convalescent patients and a few SARS-CoV-2-naive healthy vaccine recipients made up the full study. In the study, cultures from other donors were sequenced using the Oncomine TCR Beta short-read assay on an Illumina iSeq 100. On the study overall, not on this receptor specifically: Limitations of the study were the small number of convalescent patients and the absence of early post-infection timepoints. Both infection-induced and vaccine-induced clones contracted markedly at late post-vaccination timepoints, which is consistent with waning T cell responses. Among healthy vaccine recipients, nearly all vaccine-induced clones were SARS-CoV-2 mono-reactive, and only 1 of 255 was cross-reactive with common cold coronaviruses.

As regards this clone: It lacks a known antigen. No base quality information exists; no much larger clone differs at one position.

Libraries came from the immunoSEQ multiplex PCR assay. DNA from the CD4+ T cells that had been cultured and isolated underwent TCR beta CDR3 sequencing. Per the source publication's procedure: Non-productive TCR sequences were discarded, and reads were trimmed to the CDR3 region, with only CDR3s of 7 or more amino acids retained. The MANAFEST web app was used to identify antigen-specific clonotypes by comparing expansion in peptide wells with expansion in reference cultures. To be called positive, a clone needed expansion at FDR<0.05 compared with the reference and with all other wells, an odds ratio greater than 5, and a frequency greater than 0.1% in two replicate wells. Cross-reactive clonotypes were defined as significantly expanded in SARS-CoV-2 spike wells and in at least one common cold coronavirus spike condition. CDR3 similarity was assessed by Levenshtein distance with the stringdist R package, and unrooted trees were built with ape in R 3.6.1. In TCRdb, the immuneACCESS table is reduced to in-frame sequences with V and J assigned. These tables do not hold every clone; where another copy was compared, an unresolved V gene accounts for under half, and the others remain unexplained. D and trimming were read from the DNA, whereas the V and J calls and clone size are those reported in that table. For this sample the table gives tens of thousands of clones, of which 82% were detected only once. The ten largest clones take up less than 1.6% of the sample.

The cysteine opens and the phenylalanine closes a CDR3 of 13 amino acids. Kept here is only the CDR3 DNA, which spans 39 bases and is read in frame from base 1. V was cut back by 3 bases and J by 2 bases, leaving a gap of 7 bases between them. According to the germline V gene, CDR1 reads MDHEN and CDR2 reads SYDVKM. In the ViraFEST assay, PBMC were stimulated with viral peptide pools, and antigen-specific CD4+ T cell clonotypes were then identified by expansion using TCR sequencing. After around 10 days of culture, CD4+ T cells were isolated with the EasySep CD4+ T cell isolation kit. Two doses of either the BNT162b2 or the mRNA-1273 mRNA SARS-CoV-2 vaccine were administered to participants. The absence of prior SARS-CoV-2 infection in healthy vaccine recipients was confirmed by negative nucleocapsid antibodies before and after vaccination. About 2.1 million PBMC per well were cultured with 10 ug/ml peptides in IMDM containing around 4.6% human AB serum, roughly 10 IU/ml IL-2 and gentamicin. Half of the culture medium was replaced with fresh IL-2-containing medium on days 3 and 7. Unless otherwise noted, each peptide stimulation condition was cultured in triplicate wells. PBMC were separated from whole blood using Ficoll-Paque Plus gradient centrifugation and were then either cryopreserved at -140C or used fresh. The spike proteins of SARS-CoV-2 and of the common cold coronaviruses HCoV-NL63, HCoV-OC43 and HCoV-229E were spanned by overlapping peptide pools. The QIAamp micro DNA kit was used to extract genomic DNA from the cultured CD4+ T cells.

In this chain, TRBV28 is recombined with TRBJ2-5; no D gene can be assigned with confidence. This TCR derives from a human donor who received a COVID-19 vaccine. Some clones in this sample may be carry-over from other donors' samples. This material consisted of CD4+ T cells from PBMCs cultured with HCoV-NL63 spike peptides, taken after COVID-19 vaccination. The label giving this sample's cell subset or site can be read as: HCoV-NL63 spike overlapping peptide pool stimulation. The bases read TGTGCCAGCAGTTTGCTACAACAAGAGACCCAGTACTTC. It codes for CASSLLQQETQYF.